The subject of this entry is one T cell receptor beta chain. These data are taken from a study of blood T cell repertoires in COVID-19. Whole-study context: Samples of COVID-19 (acute and convalescent) were obtained from the United States, Italy and Spain. PBMCs, B-cell-depleted T cells, or T cells provided the cDNA or gDNA that made up the material.

How the authors handled the data: For nucleated cells, counts were estimated from reference gene primer amplification. Some clones are missing from TCRdb's copy, which holds only in-frame ones; the method was immunoSEQ multiplex PCR. The V and J calls and clone size were taken over from that table, and D and trimming were inferred from the DNA. The table lists fewer than 200,000 clones, 74% of them singletons, with about 3% in the top ten. CDR3 length: 16 amino acids. Unmatched junction bases numbered 9, after V lost 3 bases and J lost 6 bases. The germline CDR1 and CDR2 sequences are MNHEY and SMNVEV (reference sequence).

The sequence derives from an elderly woman with acute or convalescent COVID-19. The chain links TRBV27 to TRBJ2-1; 9 nucleotides line up with TRBD2. Material for sequencing was peripheral blood. The CDR3 bases are TGTGCCAGCAGTTTTTGGGCTAGCGGGACCTTCAATGAGCAGTTCTTC. Translating it yields CASSFWASGTFNEQFF.